This is a list of T cell receptor beta chains from one sample in a study of STAT3 mutations in large granular lymphocyte leukemia. Repertoires were generated with immunoSEQ multiplex PCR, while TCRdb's copy carries only in-frame clones and drops some. The sample consists of thousands of clones, about three fifths of them appearing once. The specimen was peripheral blood mononuclear cells. Receptor source: a man in his sixties with T-cell large granular lymphocyte leukemia. Some clones in this sample may be carry-over from other donors' samples. CDR3s include the opening cysteine and the closing phenylalanine or tryptophan. A D gene is named only where the DNA matches it firmly. The listing skips clone size in some rows; elsewhere it reads once, few, many or a size class.

V: TRBV6-5
size: -
J: TRBJ2-1
D: -
CDR3: CASSYSIAVNEQFF
DNA: TGTGCCAGCAGTTACTCGATAGCGGTCAATGAGCAGTTCTTC

V: TRBV5-1
size: few
J: TRBJ1-5
D: -
CDR3: CASSLDGNQPQHF
DNA: TGCGCCAGCAGCTTGGACGGTAATCAGCCCCAGCATTTT

V: TRBV19
size: few
J: TRBJ1-2
D: -
CDR3: CASSTTNYGYTF
DNA: TGTGCCAGTAGTACGACTAACTATGGCTACACCTTC

V: TRBV30
size: -
J: TRBJ2-5
D: TRBD2
CDR3: CALDRTSKETQYF
DNA: TGTGCCCTGGATCGGACTAGCAAAGAGACCCAGTACTTC

V: TRBV7-8
size: few
J: TRBJ2-3
D: -
CDR3: CASSFLRTDTQYF
DNA: TGTGCCAGCAGCTTCCTACGCACAGATACGCAGTATTTT

V: TRBV20-1
size: few
J: TRBJ2-5
D: -
CDR3: CSARYGETQYF
DNA: TGCAGTGCTAGGTATGGAGAGACCCAGTACTTC

V: TRBV18
size: -
J: TRBJ1-1
D: -
CDR3: CASSSIGGAEAFF
DNA: TGTGCCAGCTCATCGATTGGGGGAGCTGAAGCTTTCTTT

V: TRBV7-2
size: few
J: TRBJ1-5
D: -
CDR3: CASSFGADTNQPQHF
DNA: TGTGCCAGCAGCTTTGGCGCGGATACAAATCAGCCCCAGCATTTT

V: TRBV6-6
size: -
J: TRBJ1-5
D: -
CDR3: CASSPIGPSNQPQHF
DNA: TGTGCCAGCAGCCCCATAGGACCTAGCAATCAGCCCCAGCATTTT

V: TRBV6-6
size: -
J: TRBJ2-5
D: -
CDR3: CASRDRGGAQETQYF
DNA: TGTGCCAGCAGAGACAGGGGAGGGGCACAAGAGACCCAGTACTTC